Each of the 27 T cell receptor beta chains below was sequenced from the same sample in a study of blood T cell repertoires in COVID-19. Produced via immunoSEQ multiplex PCR; TCRdb's table is partial and in-frame only. The sample has 100,000 or so clones; 85% are singletons. Sample: peripheral blood. These TCRs come from a woman in her sixties or seventies with active or convalescent COVID-19.

The chain joins TRBV2 to TRBJ2-2; 8 bases are shared with TRBD2. The CDR3 length is 16 residues. V was pared by 5 bases and J by 2 bases, with 7 bases of the junction left unmatched. In germline, CDR1 is SNHLY, CDR2 FYNNEI. Here the CDR3 reads CASSPGGAVNTGELFF. DNA of the CDR3: TGTGCCAGCAGTCCGGGGGGGGCAGTCAACACCGGGGAGCTGTTTTTT.

The CDR3 loop is CASSSTGQGSSDTQYF. The CDR3 bases are TGCGCCAGCAGCTCAACGGGACAGGGTTCTTCAGATACGCAGTATTTT. This chain uses TRBV5-1 with TRBJ2-3, with 9 bases aligning to TRBD1. Germline V gene data show CDR1 as SGHRS and CDR2 as YFSETQ. V trimming: 3 bases; J trimming: 4 bases; junction bases outside the gene matches: 9. The CDR3 sequence is 16 residues long.

This rearrangement joins TRBV7-2 to TRBJ2-2; no reliable D call. The CDR3 totals 13 residues. The V gene's germline CDR1 is SGHTA and CDR2 FQGNSA. V lost 5 bases and J 3 bases, leaving 7 bases between the germline ends. The CDR3 DNA reads TGTGCCAGCAGCCCCTCTTACACCGGGGAGCTGTTTTTT. Translating it yields CASSPSYTGELFF.

The chain has TRBV19 and TRBJ1-1; D may be TRBD1 (6 bases). Looked up from germline, CDR1 is LNHDA and CDR2 is SQIVND (reference sequence). The CDR3 runs 16 residues. V dropped 6 bases and J dropped 1 base, with 18 bases sitting between them. The CDR3 DNA follows: TGTGCCAGTAGGTACCGGACAGTTTTGGAGAACACTGAAGCTTTCTTT. This translates into CASRYRTVLENTEAFF.

V gene TRBV25-1 combines with J gene TRBJ2-1, with 8 bases matching TRBD2. Germline CDR1 MGHDK, CDR2 SYGVNS. The ends lost 4 bases at V and 4 bases at J; junction bases unmatched: 12. This CDR3 is built from 17 residues. The chain's CDR3 is CASSARGGGGSYNEQFF. CDR3 in DNA: TGTGCCAGCAGTGCCCGGGGGGGCGGGGGATCATACAATGAGCAGTTCTTC. The full variable domain, rest sourced from reference TRBV25-1 and TRBJ2-1, is EADIYQTPRYLVIGTGKKITLECSQTMGHDKMYWYQQDPGMELHLIHYSYGVNSTEKGDLSSESTVSRIRTEHFPLTLESARPSHTSQYLCASSARGGGGSYNEQFFGPGTRLTVL.

The J gene is TRBJ2-7, the V gene TRBV7-8; tentative D call: TRBD1 (6 bases). V lost 3 bases to trimming and J lost 4 bases, with 10 bases between them. The CDR3 sequence is 13 residues long. Germline lookup yields CDR1 SGHVS and CDR2 FQNEAQ. CDR3: CASSFAGQYEQYF. The CDR3 DNA reads as TGTGCCAGCAGCTTCGCCGGACAGTACGAGCAGTACTTC.

V usage is TRBV19 and J usage is TRBJ1-5, with unresolved D. Trimming took off 5 bases at V and 7 bases at J, with 9 bases between the two ends. Germline CDR1 is LNHDA and CDR2 is SQIVND (reference sequence). The CDR3 is 12 residues long. The CDR3 DNA reads TGTGCCAGTAGTGTTTCGAGGCAGCCCCAGCATTTT. Encoded protein: CASSVSRQPQHF.

This chain uses TRBV3-1 (or the pseudogene TRBV3-2) with TRBJ1-1, with 7 positions matching TRBD1. Germline V gene lookup returns CDR1 LGHDT and CDR2 YNNKEL (reference sequence). Trimming took 6 bases from V and 11 from J; bases not matched to a gene: 9. The CDR3 has 12 residues. CDR3 protein: CASRPVGGGAFF. In DNA, the CDR3 is TGTGCCAGCAGGCCGGTAGGGGGCGGGGCTTTCTTT.

The chain links TRBV27 to TRBJ1-2; D possibly corresponds to TRBD1 (5 bases). The CDR3 extends over 15 amino acids. Trimming left V 5 bases short and J 7 bases short, with 20 bases between. CDR1 MNHEY and CDR2 SMNVEV come from the germline V gene (reference sequence). This CDR3 is CASSIGAGGLSGYTF. Here the CDR3 DNA reads TGTGCCAGCAGTATAGGTGCGGGGGGTTTAAGTGGCTACACCTTC.

The chain joins TRBV6-5 to TRBJ2-1; possibly TRBD1 for D (6 bases). Germline CDR1 MNHEY, CDR2 SVGAGI. This CDR3 is 15 amino acids long. Deletions cut 0 bases from V and 7 bases from J, with 13 bases between. DNA for the CDR3: TGTGCCAGCAGTTACTCTACAGGGTCGACAAATGAGCAGTTCTTC. Translating it yields CASSYSTGSTNEQFF.

The chain links TRBV6-2 or TRBV6-3 to TRBJ1-1; D call uncertain. V was cut by 0 bases and J by 4 bases, with 9 bases left in between. This CDR3 has 14 residues. Germline V gene data show CDR1 as MNHEY and CDR2 as SVGEGT. The CDR3 region has the DNA TGTGCCAGCAGTTACTCGAGGGCGGTCACTGAAGCTTTCTTT. Its translation: CASSYSRAVTEAFF.

J is TRBJ1-4 and V is TRBV4-2; tentative D call: TRBD1 (5 bases). CDR3 size: 17 residues. V was cut by 2 bases and J by 8 bases, with 21 bases left in between. CDR1 is LGHNA and CDR2 is YNFKEQ in the germline V gene. In DNA form, the CDR3 reads TGTGCCAGCAGCCAATTCCATCCCCGGGCAGGGAGGGAAAAACTGTTTTTT. Translating it yields CASSQFHPRAGREKLFF.

This chain connects TRBV24-1 to TRBJ1-1, with D unclear. CDR1 and CDR2 (germline): KGHDR, SFDVKD. V was pared by 2 bases and J by 3 bases, with 12 bases between. The CDR3 loop spans 15 amino acids. CDR3 nucleotides: TGTGCCACCAGTGATTCGCGAGGCTGGTACACTGAAGCTTTCTTT. Its protein is CATSDSRGWYTEAFF.

The V and J genes are TRBV7-6 and TRBJ2-7; TRBD1 aligns across 7 bases. V lost 4 bases, J lost 1 base, and 10 bases stayed unmatched. The germline gives CDR1 SGHVS, CDR2 FNYEAQ. This CDR3 contains 16 residues. The CDR3: CASSYGPTGSSYEQYF. The CDR3, as DNA: TGTGCCAGCAGCTATGGCCCGACAGGGTCTTCCTACGAGCAGTACTTC.

The rearrangement links TRBV24-1 to TRBJ1-2; no firm D call. Germline V gene sequence: CDR1 KGHDR, CDR2 SFDVKD. Trimming stripped 1 base from V and 5 bases from J, with 4 bases between. The CDR3 is made up of 12 amino acids. CDR3 coding DNA: TGTGCCACCAGTGATTTAGCGTATGGCTACACCTTC. Translating it yields CATSDLAYGYTF.

The genes are TRBV27 and TRBJ1-2, with D tentatively TRBD1 (6 bases). Germline assignment: CDR1 MNHEY and CDR2 SMNVEV (reference sequence). CDR3 length: 14 residues. Deletions cut 6 bases from V and 2 bases from J, with 13 bases between. The CDR3 nucleotides read TGTGCCAGCAGCCGAGCCCAGGGGAACTATGGCTACACCTTC. Translation gives CASSRAQGNYGYTF.

V is TRBV2 and J is TRBJ1-1; perhaps TRBD1 as D (6 bases). The CDR3 has 14 amino acids. The V end lost 3 bases, the J end lost 6 bases, and 14 bases lay between the germline ends. Germline values: CDR1 SNHLY, CDR2 FYNNEI. This chain's CDR3 is CASSERGGLAEAFF. The CDR3 region has the DNA TGTGCCAGCAGTGAGCGGGGGGGGCTTGCTGAAGCTTTCTTT. Together with reference TRBV2 and TRBJ1-1, the CDR3 gives the full variable domain: EPEVTQTPSHQVTQMGQEVILRCVPISNHLYFYWYRQILGQKVEFLVSFYNNEISEKSEIFDDQFSVERPDGSNFTLKIRSTKLEDSAMYFCASSERGGLAEAFFGQGTRLTVV.

The rearrangement links TRBV11-3 to TRBJ1-1, with TRBD1 as a possible D gene (6 bases). Germline-derived CDR1 and CDR2 are SGHNT and YENEEA. Trimming pared 4 bases from V and 11 bases from J, leaving 14 bases between. The CDR3 is made up of 12 amino acids. This chain's CDR3 is CASSSQGSGAFF. CDR3 nucleotide sequence: TGTGCCAGCAGCTCCCAGGGGTCGGGGGCTTTCTTT. Drawing the rest from reference TRBV11-3 and TRBJ1-1, the complete variable domain is EAGVVQSPRYKIIEKKQPVAFWCNPISGHNTLYWYLQNLGQGPELLIRYENEEAVDDSQLPKDRFSAERLKGVDSTLKIQPAELGDSAVYLCASSSQGSGAFFGQGTRLTVV.

The chain employs TRBV21-1 and TRBJ2-7; the table's D call of TRBD1 was not tested on the DNA. TRBV21-1 is annotated as a pseudogene. The CDR3 length is 13 residues. The CDR3 here is CASSKVQSYEQYF. In DNA form, the CDR3 reads TGTGCCAGCAGCAAAGTGCAGTCCTACGAGCAGTACTTC.

This rearrangement joins TRBV6-5 to TRBJ1-5; a weak D match, TRBD1 (5 bases). Germline lookup yields CDR1 MNHEY and CDR2 SVGAGI. This CDR3 contains 13 residues. V was clipped by 11 bases and J by 4 bases, with 15 bases between them. The CDR3 here is CASGVNENQPQHF. CDR3 sequence (DNA): TGTGCCTCGGGGGTAAATGAAAATCAGCCCCAGCATTTT.

This sequence joins TRBV7-8 and TRBJ2-1; 10 nucleotides align to TRBD1. After removal of 4 bases from V and 2 bases from J, the junction contained 5 bases not matched to a gene. Per the germline V gene, CDR1 is SGHVS and CDR2 is FQNEAQ. The CDR3 covers 16 residues. For the CDR3, the DNA is TGTGCCAGCAGCTCGTCGACAGGGGGCCCCTACAATGAGCAGTTCTTC. This sequence encodes CASSSSTGGPYNEQFF.

On this clone itself: No DNA is shown, since the ends of the CDR3 on it are uncertain; the CDR3 is the one TCRdb lists. This chain links TRBV6-5 with TRBJ1-1; the D call of TRBD1 is as the table states it, not checked on the DNA. Termini included, the CDR3 measures 12 amino acids. The germline V gene has CDR1 MNHEY and CDR2 SVGAGI. The CDR3 loop reads CASFGQGAMTFF.

The J gene is TRBJ2-1, the V gene TRBV4-3; D gene ambiguous. The CDR3 has 13 amino acids. The germline V and J ends were trimmed by 4 bases and 5 bases, with 9 bases remaining between them. Germline V gene sequence: CDR1 LGHNA, CDR2 YSLEER. The CDR3 nucleotides are TGCGCCAGCAGCCCCCAACTTGACAATGAGCAGTTCTTC. This sequence encodes CASSPQLDNEQFF.

This clone was observed a single time. This sequence joins TRBV28 and TRBJ1-5; 10 positions agree with TRBD1. The CDR3 length is 15 residues. Germline loops: CDR1 MDHEN, CDR2 SYDVKM. Trimming cost V 7 bases and J 3 bases; bases outside gene matches: 6. The CDR3 is CASTPGTGVNQPQHF. In DNA, the CDR3 is TGTGCCAGCACTCCGGGGACAGGGGTCAATCAGCCCCAGCATTTT.

V and J are TRBV3-1 (or the pseudogene TRBV3-2) and TRBJ2-2; TRBD2 is a possible D gene (7 bases). Germline V gene lookup returns CDR1 LGHDT and CDR2 YNNKEL (reference sequence). The length of the CDR3 is 16 residues. V was cut by 3 bases and J by 5 bases, with 16 bases left in between. The CDR3 loop is CASSHRGGVKTGELFF. CDR3 nucleotide sequence: TGTGCCAGCAGCCACCGAGGGGGGGTGAAAACCGGGGAGCTGTTTTTT.

The V call is TRBV2, the J call TRBJ2-1, with 10 bases that match TRBD2. V shed 3 bases and J 7 bases; nucleotides not matched to a gene: 9. This CDR3 region has 16 residues. Germline-derived CDR1 and CDR2 are SNHLY and FYNNEI. In DNA form, the CDR3 reads TGTGCCAGCAGTGAGCGCCGGACTAGCGGTAGAAATGAGCAGTTCTTC. Protein product: CASSERRTSGRNEQFF.

This chain connects TRBV7-2 to TRBJ1-6, with 9 bases aligning to TRBD1. CDR1 is SGHTA, CDR2 FQGNSA, per germline. This CDR3 has 15 residues. J lost 11 bases, V lost 4 bases, and 9 bases had no gene match. Here the CDR3 reads CASSSQGQGMAPLHF. CDR3 DNA: TGTGCCAGCAGCTCCCAGGGACAGGGTATGGCACCCCTCCACTTT. The complete variable domain, with remaining parts taken from reference TRBV7-2 and TRBJ1-6, reads GAGVSQSPSNKVTEKGKDVELRCDPISGHTALYWYRQSLGQGLEFLIYFQGNSAPDKSGLPSDRFSAERTGGSVSTLTIQRTQQEDSAVYLCASSSQGQGMAPLHFGNGTRLTVT.